Detailed here is one TCR beta chain. The sample is drawn from a study of T cell responses to AZD1222 COVID-19 vaccine. The V end lost 1 base, the J end lost 5 bases, and 8 bases lay between the germline ends. Germline lookup yields CDR1 SNHLY and CDR2 FYNNEI. This CDR3 contains 13 residues. The method was immunoSEQ multiplex PCR; TCRdb's version includes in-frame clones alone and lacks a portion of them. The sample lists 95,000 to 100,000 clones, approximately 84% occurring once. This chain uses TRBV2 with TRBJ1-2, with a possible D match to TRBD1 (5 bases). Sequencing was performed on peripheral blood, taken 28 days after the second AZD1222 dose. The source is an adult who received the AZD1222 COVID-19 vaccine. CDR3 bases: TGTGCCAGCAGTGAAGGGGGGATTTATGGCTACACCTTC. It codes for CASSEGGIYGYTF.